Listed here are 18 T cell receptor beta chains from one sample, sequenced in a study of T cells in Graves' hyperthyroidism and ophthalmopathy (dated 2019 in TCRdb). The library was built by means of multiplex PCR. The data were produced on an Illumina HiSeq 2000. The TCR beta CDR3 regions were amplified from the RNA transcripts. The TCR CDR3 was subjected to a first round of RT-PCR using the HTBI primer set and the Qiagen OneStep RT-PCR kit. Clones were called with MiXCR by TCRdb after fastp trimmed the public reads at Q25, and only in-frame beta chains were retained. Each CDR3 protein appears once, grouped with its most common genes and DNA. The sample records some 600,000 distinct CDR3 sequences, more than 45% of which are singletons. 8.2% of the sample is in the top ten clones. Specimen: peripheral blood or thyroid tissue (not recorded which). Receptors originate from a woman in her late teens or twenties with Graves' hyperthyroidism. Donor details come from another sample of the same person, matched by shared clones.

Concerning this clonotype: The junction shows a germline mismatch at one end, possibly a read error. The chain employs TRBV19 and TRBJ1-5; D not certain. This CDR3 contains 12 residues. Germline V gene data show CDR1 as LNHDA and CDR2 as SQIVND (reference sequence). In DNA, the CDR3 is TGTGCCAGTAGTGTAGACGCCCAGCCCCAGCATTTT. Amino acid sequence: CASSVDAQPQHF.

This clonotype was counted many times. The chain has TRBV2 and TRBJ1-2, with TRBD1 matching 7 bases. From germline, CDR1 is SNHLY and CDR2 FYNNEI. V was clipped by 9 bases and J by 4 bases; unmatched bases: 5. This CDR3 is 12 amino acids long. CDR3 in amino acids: CARGTVFYGYTF. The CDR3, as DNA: TGTGCCAGGGGGACAGTTTTCTATGGCTACACCTTC.

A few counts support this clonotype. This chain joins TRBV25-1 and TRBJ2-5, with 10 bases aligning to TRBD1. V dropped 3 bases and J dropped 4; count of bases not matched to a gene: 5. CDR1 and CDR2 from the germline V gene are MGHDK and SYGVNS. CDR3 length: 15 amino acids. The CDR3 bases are TGTGCCAGCAGTGATGGGACAGGGGTATTAGAGACCCAGTACTTC. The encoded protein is CASSDGTGVLETQYF. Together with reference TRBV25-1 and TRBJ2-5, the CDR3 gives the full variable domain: EADIYQTPRYLVIGTGKKITLECSQTMGHDKMYWYQQDPGMELHLIHYSYGVNSTEKGDLSSESTVSRIRTEHFPLTLESARPSHTSQYLCASSDGTGVLETQYFGPGTRLLVL.

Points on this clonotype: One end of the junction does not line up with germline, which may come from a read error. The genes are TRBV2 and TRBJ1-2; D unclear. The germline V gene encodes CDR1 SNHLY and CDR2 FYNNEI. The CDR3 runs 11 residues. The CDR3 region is CASSEGTGYAF. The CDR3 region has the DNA TGTGCCAGCAGTGAAGGGACTGGCTACGCCTTC.

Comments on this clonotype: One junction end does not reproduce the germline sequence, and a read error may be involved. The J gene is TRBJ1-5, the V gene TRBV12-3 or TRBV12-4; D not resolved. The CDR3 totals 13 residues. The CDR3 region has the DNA TGTGCCAACAGTTTCCTTTTTAATCAGCCCCAGCATTTT. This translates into CANSFLFNQPQHF.

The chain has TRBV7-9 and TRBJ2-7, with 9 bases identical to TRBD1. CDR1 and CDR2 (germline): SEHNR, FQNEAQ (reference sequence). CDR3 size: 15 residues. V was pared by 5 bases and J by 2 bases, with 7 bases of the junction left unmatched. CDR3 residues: CASSAGTGRAYEQYF. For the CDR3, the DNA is TGTGCCAGCAGCGCTGGGACAGGGAGGGCCTACGAGCAGTACTTC.

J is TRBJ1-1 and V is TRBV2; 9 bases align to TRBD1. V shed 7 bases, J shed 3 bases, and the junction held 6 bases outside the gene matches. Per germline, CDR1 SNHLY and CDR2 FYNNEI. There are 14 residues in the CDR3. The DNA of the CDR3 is TGTGCCAGCATACAGGGGGCAGAATACACTGAAGCTTTCTTT. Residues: CASIQGAEYTEAFF. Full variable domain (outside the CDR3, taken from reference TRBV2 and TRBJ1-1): EPEVTQTPSHQVTQMGQEVILRCVPISNHLYFYWYRQILGQKVEFLVSFYNNEISEKSEIFDDQFSVERPDGSNFTLKIRSTKLEDSAMYFCASIQGAEYTEAFFGQGTRLTVV.

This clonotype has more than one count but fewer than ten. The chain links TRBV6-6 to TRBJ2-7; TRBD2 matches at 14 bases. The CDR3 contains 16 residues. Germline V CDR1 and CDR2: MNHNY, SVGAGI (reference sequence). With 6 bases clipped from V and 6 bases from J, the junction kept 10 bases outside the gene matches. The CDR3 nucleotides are TGTGCCAGCAGATTACATCGGGGACTAGCGGGAGTCGAGCAGTACTTC. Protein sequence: CASRLHRGLAGVEQYF.

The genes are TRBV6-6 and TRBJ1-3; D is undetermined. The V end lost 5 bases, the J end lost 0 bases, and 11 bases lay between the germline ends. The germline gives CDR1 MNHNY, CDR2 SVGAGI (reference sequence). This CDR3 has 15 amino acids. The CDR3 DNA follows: TGTGCCAGCAGTGGATGGCAGGCCTCTGGAAACACCATATATTTT. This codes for CASSGWQASGNTIYF.

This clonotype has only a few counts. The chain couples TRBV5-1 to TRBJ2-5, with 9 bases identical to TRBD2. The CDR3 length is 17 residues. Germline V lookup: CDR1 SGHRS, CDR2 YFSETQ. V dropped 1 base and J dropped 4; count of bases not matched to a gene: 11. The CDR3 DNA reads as TGCGCCAGCAGCTTGTTGGCAAGTACTAGCGGGCGAGAGACCCAGTACTTC. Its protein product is CASSLLASTSGRETQYF.

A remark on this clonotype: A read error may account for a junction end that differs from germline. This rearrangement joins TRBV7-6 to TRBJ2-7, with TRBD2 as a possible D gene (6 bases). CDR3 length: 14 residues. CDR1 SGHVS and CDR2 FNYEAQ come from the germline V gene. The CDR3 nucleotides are TGCGCCAGCAGCCATCCCGGGAGAACCTACGAGCAGTACTTC. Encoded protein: CASSHPGRTYEQYF.

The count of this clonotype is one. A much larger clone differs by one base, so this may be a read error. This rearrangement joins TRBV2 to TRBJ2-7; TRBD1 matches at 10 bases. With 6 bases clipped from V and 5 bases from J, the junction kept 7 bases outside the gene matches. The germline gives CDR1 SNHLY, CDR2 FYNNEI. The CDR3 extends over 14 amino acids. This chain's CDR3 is CASSTGTGVHEQYF. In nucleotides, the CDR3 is TGTGCCAGCAGCACCGGGACAGGGGTCCACGAGCAGTACTTC.

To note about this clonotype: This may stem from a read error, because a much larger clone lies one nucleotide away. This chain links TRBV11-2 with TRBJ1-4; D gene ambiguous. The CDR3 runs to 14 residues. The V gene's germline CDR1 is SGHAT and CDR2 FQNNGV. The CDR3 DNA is TGTGCCAGCAGACGGGGATCGACTAATGAAGAACTGTTTTTT. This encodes CASRRGSTNEELFF.

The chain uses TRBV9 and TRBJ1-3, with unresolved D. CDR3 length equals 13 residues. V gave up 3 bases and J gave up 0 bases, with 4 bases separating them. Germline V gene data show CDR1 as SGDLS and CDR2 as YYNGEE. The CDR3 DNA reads TGTGCCAGCAGCGCCCTCTCTGGAAACACCATATATTTT. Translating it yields CASSALSGNTIYF.

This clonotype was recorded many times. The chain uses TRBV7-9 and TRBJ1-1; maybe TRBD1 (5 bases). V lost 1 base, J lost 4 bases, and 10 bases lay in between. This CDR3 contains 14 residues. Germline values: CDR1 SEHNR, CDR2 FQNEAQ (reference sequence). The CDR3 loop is CASSLVQGTTEAFF. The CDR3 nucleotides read TGTGCCAGCAGCTTAGTTCAGGGTACCACTGAAGCTTTCTTT.

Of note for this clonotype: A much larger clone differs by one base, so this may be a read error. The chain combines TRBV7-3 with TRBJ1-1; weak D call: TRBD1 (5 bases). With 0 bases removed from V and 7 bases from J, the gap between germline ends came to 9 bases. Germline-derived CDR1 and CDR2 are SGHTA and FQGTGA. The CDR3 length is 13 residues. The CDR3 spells CASSLTGADEAFF. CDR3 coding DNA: TGTGCCAGCAGCTTAACAGGGGCCGATGAAGCTTTCTTT.

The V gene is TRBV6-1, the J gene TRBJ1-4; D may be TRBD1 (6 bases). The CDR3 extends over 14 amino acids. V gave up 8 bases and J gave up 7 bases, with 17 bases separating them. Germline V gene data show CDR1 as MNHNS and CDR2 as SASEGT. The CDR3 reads CASGPSGEGEKLFF. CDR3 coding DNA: TGTGCCAGCGGCCCGTCAGGGGAGGGTGAAAAACTGTTTTTT.

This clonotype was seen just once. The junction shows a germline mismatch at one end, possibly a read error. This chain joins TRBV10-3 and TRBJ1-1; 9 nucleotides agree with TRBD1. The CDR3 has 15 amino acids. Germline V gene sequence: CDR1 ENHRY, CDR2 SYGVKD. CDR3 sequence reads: CAISVGDREFTEAFF. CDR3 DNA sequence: TGCGCCATCTCAGTGGGGGACAGGGAGTTCACTGAAGCTTTCTTT.